The present entry profiles one T cell receptor beta chain with its context. Its specificity is unknown. The sample belongs to a study of T cell responses to AZD1222 COVID-19 vaccine. The protocol was immunoSEQ multiplex PCR, while the TCRdb copy is restricted to in-frame clones and leaves out a portion. Of 85,000 to 100,000 clones listed, 78% are singletons. Study-wide results and caveats: Sampled repertoires all dated from after the peak T cell response.

Specimen: peripheral blood, collected on day 0 of AZD1222 vaccination. The sequence derives from an adult in good health.

CDR3 in amino acids: CASSNGGRDTEAFF. The CDR3 DNA follows: TGTGCCAGCTCCAACGGAGGCAGGGATACTGAAGCTTTCTTT. The chain uses TRBV18 and TRBJ1-1; D may be TRBD1 (5 bases). Germline CDR1 KGHSH, CDR2 LQKENI. The CDR3 length is 14 residues. Trimming stripped 6 bases from V and 5 bases from J, with 16 bases between.